The rows below give T cell receptor beta chains drawn from one sample of a study of shared clonotypes between healthy human individuals. TCRdb's copy holds only in-frame clones and misses some; the assay was immunoSEQ multiplex PCR. The repertoire has about 2.2 million clones, around 93% of them found once; the top ten carry around 1.7%. Sequences were obtained from naive CD8+ T cells from PBMCs. The receptor set was obtained from a man aged 18 to 29 in good health. Some clones in this sample may be carry-over from other donors' samples. CDR3s include the opening cysteine and the closing phenylalanine or tryptophan. A D gene is named only where the DNA matches it firmly. Clone size is stated in some rows and not others, as once, few, many or a class when expanded.

TRBD1 TRBJ2-7 TRBV29-1 - TGCAGCGTGGCGACAGGGAAAACCTACGAGCAGTACTTC CSVATGKTYEQYF
- TRBJ2-5 TRBV27 - TGTGCCAGCAGTCCAACAGGATTTTCCCAAGAGACCCAGTACTTC CASSPTGFSQETQYF
TRBD2 TRBJ2-5 TRBV27 - TGTGCCAGCAGTCTCCGACTAGCGGGAGGGCCCGGGGAGACCCAGTACTTC CASSLRLAGGPGETQYF
TRBD2 TRBJ2-1 TRBV4-1 - TGCGCCAGCAGCCAAATGGGACTAGCGGGCAATGAGCAGTTCTTC CASSQMGLAGNEQFF
- TRBJ1-1 TRBV18 - TGTGCCAGCTCACCACCGTGGGGGACAACGGCATTCTTGGGTAACACTGAAGCTTTCTTT CASSPPWGTTAFLGNTEAFF
- TRBJ2-7 TRBV6-1 - TGTGCCAGCAGTGACTGGCGGGACTCCTACGAGCAGTACTTC CASSDWRDSYEQYF
TRBD1 TRBJ2-7 TRBV4-3 - TGCGCCAGCAGCCCGGGACAGGGGGCCCTTTACGAGCAGTACTTC CASSPGQGALYEQYF
- TRBJ2-5 TRBV28 - TGTGCCCCAGGGACCCAGTACTTC CAPGTQYF
- TRBJ2-7 TRBV13 - TGTGCCAGCAGCTTAGGTGAGGCTTCCTACGAGCAGTACTTC CASSLGEASYEQYF
TRBD2 TRBJ2-1 TRBV5-1 - TGCGCCAGCAGCCATAGTAGCGGGATAGTCAATGAGCAGTTCTTC CASSHSSGIVNEQFF
- TRBJ2-1 TRBV13 - TGTGCCAGCAGGGGGGGTAGTGAGCAGTTCTTC CASRGGSEQFF
- TRBJ1-1 TRBV7-9 few TGTGCCAGCAGCTTAGATGGGCAGCCAGCTTTCTTT CASSLDGQPAFF
TRBD1 TRBJ1-2 TRBV9 - TGTGCCAGCAGCCCCGGACAGGGAAAAACGGTCTTTGGCTACACCTTC CASSPGQGKTVFGYTF
- TRBJ1-5 TRBV2 few TGTGCCAGCAGTGCGTGGGGGGCCGGCAATCAGCCCCAGCATTTT CASSAWGAGNQPQHF
TRBD1 TRBJ2-1 TRBV27 - TGTGCCAGCAGTTCGACAGGGGCCCCCAATGAGCAGTTCTTC CASSSTGAPNEQFF
TRBD1 TRBJ2-7 TRBV27 - TGTGCCAGCAGCTTGGGACAGGGGATGGCCTACGAGCAGTACTTC CASSLGQGMAYEQYF
- TRBJ1-1 TRBV19 - TGTGCCAGTAGTATAGAGGGAGGGCAGAGAACCCCCTTAAACATGAACACTGAAGCTTTCTTT CASSIEGGQRTPLNMNTEAFF
- TRBJ2-7 TRBV6-5 - TGTGCCAGCAGTTACTCGATAAGGGGCGAGCAGTACTTC CASSYSIRGEQYF
- TRBJ2-3 TRBV7-9 - TGTGCCAGCAGCGCTGACAGGAGCCTTGAGGCAACAGATACGCAGTATTTT CASSADRSLEATDTQYF
TRBD1 TRBJ1-4 TRBV7-9 - TGTGCCAGCAGCAGGACAGGGGGGGATGAAAAACTGTTTTTT CASSRTGGDEKLFF
- TRBJ2-7 TRBV4-1 - TGCGCCAGCAGCCGAAACGCCCAGAACGAGCAGTACTTC CASSRNAQNEQYF
TRBD1 TRBJ2-1 TRBV9 - TGTGCCAGCAGCGGAAGGACAGGGAGTTACAATGAGCAGTTCTTC CASSGRTGSYNEQFF
- TRBJ2-7 TRBV4-1 - TGCGCCAGCAGCCAAGCTCGGGGGGAAGGGGGCAGACACGAGCAGTACTTC CASSQARGEGGRHEQYF
- TRBJ2-7 TRBV27 few TGTGCCAGCGGCTACGAGCAGTACTTC CASGYEQYF
TRBD1 TRBJ2-7 TRBV28 - TGTGCCAGCAGATCCGGGACAGGGGGTTACTACGAGCAGTACTTC CASRSGTGGYYEQYF
TRBD1 TRBJ2-7 TRBV28 - TGTGCCAGCAGCCTTACACGACAGGGGGTAAATCCCTACGAGCAGTACTTC CASSLTRQGVNPYEQYF
TRBD1 TRBJ2-3 TRBV9 - TGTGCCAGCAGCGTAGGGGACAGGGTCACAGATACGCAGTATTTT CASSVGDRVTDTQYF
TRBD1 TRBJ1-2 TRBV27 - TGTGCCAGCAGTTTATTATTTGGGACAGGGCCGGGTGGCTACACCTTC CASSLLFGTGPGGYTF
- TRBJ2-7 TRBV4-1 few TGCGCCAGCAGCGAGGCAGGGAACGAGCAGTACTTC CASSEAGNEQYF
- TRBJ2-7 TRBV11-2 - TGTGCCAGCAGCTTAGAGTGGTCGGGCGAGCAGTACTTC CASSLEWSGEQYF
- TRBJ1-2 TRBV18 - TGTGCCAGCTCGCCCAACGCGGGGTTCAGGATGGGCTATGGCTACACCTTC CASSPNAGFRMGYGYTF
TRBD1 TRBJ1-1 TRBV25-1 few TGTGCCAGCAGTGAGGGACAGGGTACTGAAGCTTTCTTT CASSEGQGTEAFF
TRBD2 TRBJ2-2 TRBV7-9 - TGTGCCACCGCGGGACTAGCGGGACCGGTCGTCGGGGAGCTGTTTTTT CATAGLAGPVVGELFF
TRBD1 TRBJ2-2 TRBV2 - TGTGCCAGCAGCCGGACAGGGGATATCACGGACACCGGGGAGCTGTTTTTT CASSRTGDITDTGELFF
TRBD2 TRBJ2-3 TRBV27 - TGTGCCAGCAGTTCACTCCGGACTAGCGGGCCAGATACGCAGTATTTT CASSSLRTSGPDTQYF
- TRBJ2-1 TRBV27 - TGTGCCAGCAGTAGACTAGGAGGGGACAATGAGCAGTTCTTC CASSRLGGDNEQFF
- TRBJ2-5 TRBV7-9 - TGTGCCAGCAGCGAACCCTGGGCAGGGGTGCAAGAGACCCAGTACTTC CASSEPWAGVQETQYF
TRBD2 TRBJ2-7 TRBV4-2 - TGTGCCAGCAGCCCCCCCGGGACTAGCGGGAGTCCCCACGAGCAGTACTTC CASSPPGTSGSPHEQYF
TRBD2 TRBJ2-2 TRBV6-4 - TGTGCCAGCAGACTAGCGGAGTACACCGGGGAGCTGTTTTTT CASRLAEYTGELFF
TRBD2 TRBJ2-1 TRBV10-3 - TGTGCCTCCAACGCGGGGGGATCCTACAATGAGCAGTTCTTC CASNAGGSYNEQFF
- TRBJ1-1 TRBV7-9 - TGTGCCAGCAGCTTAGAGGGGGTCGGCACTGAAGCTTTCTTT CASSLEGVGTEAFF
- TRBJ1-1 TRBV20-1 - TGCAGTGCTAGAGGGGGGACTGAAGCTTTCTTT CSARGGTEAFF
- TRBJ2-2 TRBV7-9 - TGTGCCAGCAGGCCGGGACCTCCCTCCGGCGGGGAGCTGTTTTTT CASRPGPPSGGELFF
TRBD2 TRBJ2-2 TRBV27 - TGTGCCAGCAGTTTTTCCTTAACTAGCGAGAGCACCGGGGAGCTGTTTTTT CASSFSLTSESTGELFF
- TRBJ2-7 TRBV9 once TGTGCCAGCAGCGTAGATTGGTCCAACTCCTACGAGCAGTACTTC CASSVDWSNSYEQYF
TRBD1 TRBJ1-1 TRBV10-3 few TGTGCCATCAGCCTCGGACAGGGGGCGGACACTGAAGCTTTCTTT CAISLGQGADTEAFF
- TRBJ2-5 TRBV19 - TGTGCCAGTAGAAAACGACAGCTCCTCCAAGAGACCCAGTACTTC CASRKRQLLQETQYF
TRBD1 TRBJ1-5 TRBV19 - TGTGCCAGTAGTATAGAAAACCTGGACAGGGCTCCTTATCAGCCCCAGCATTTT CASSIENLDRAPYQPQHF
- TRBJ2-7 TRBV28 - TGTGCCAGCAGGGGTGGGGGATTGGCTCGCGAGCAGTACTTC CASRGGGLAREQYF
TRBD1 TRBJ2-7 TRBV5-5 - TGTGCCAGCAGCCCCAAGTCCCGGGACAGGGTTTCCTACGAGCAGTACTTC CASSPKSRDRVSYEQYF
- TRBJ1-6 TRBV25-1 - TGTGCCAGCACGATAGCCTCGGATTCACCCCTCCACTTT CASTIASDSPLHF
- TRBJ2-7 TRBV5-1 - TGCGCCAGCAGCTTGGACGGGGCCCGGTACAGAATGACGTACGAGCAGTACTTC CASSLDGARYRMTYEQYF
- TRBJ1-3 TRBV7-2 once TGTGCCAGCAGCTTGACGACCGTCAACTCTGGAAACACCATATATTTT CASSLTTVNSGNTIYF
- TRBJ1-5 TRBV11-2 - TGTGCCAGCAGCGGACCCAGGGGTTTTCAGCCCCAGCATTTT CASSGPRGFQPQHF
TRBD2 TRBJ2-3 TRBV28 - TGTGCCAGCAGTTCGATCCACCCACTAGCGACTAGCACAGATACGCAGTATTTT CASSSIHPLATSTDTQYF